Listed below are T cell receptor beta chains from one sample, sequenced in a study of cytomegalovirus exposure and HLA in healthy donors. Assay used: immunoSEQ multiplex PCR; TCRdb lists only in-frame clones, some missing. The sample gives 100,000 to 150,000 clones, 80% to 85% of which show up once; approximately 1% is in the top ten. The sequenced sample was PBMCs. The source is a human donor in good health. Both conserved end residues are part of each CDR3. Each record gives: D gene, J gene, clone size, CDR3 length, V gene, CDR3 protein, CDR3 DNA. A D gene is named only where the DNA matches it firmly. Some rows mark clone size as missing; the rest say once, few, many or name a class of expanded clone.

d_call: TRBD1
j_call: TRBJ2-7
clone_size: few
cdr3_length: 14
v_call: TRBV7-9
cdr3_aa: CASSRGTGKVLEYF
cdr3_nt: TGTGCCAGCAGCCGCGGGACAGGGAAGGTTTTAGAGTACTTC

d_call: -
j_call: TRBJ1-2
clone_size: -
cdr3_length: 12
v_call: TRBV27
cdr3_aa: CASSFRGDGYTF
cdr3_nt: TGTGCCAGCAGTTTCCGAGGAGATGGCTACACCTTC

d_call: -
j_call: TRBJ1-1
clone_size: -
cdr3_length: 12
v_call: TRBV7-9
cdr3_aa: CASSLLGLEAFF
cdr3_nt: TGTGCCAGCAGCTTACTGGGGCTGGAAGCTTTCTTT

d_call: TRBD1
j_call: TRBJ1-2
clone_size: few
cdr3_length: 14
v_call: TRBV9
cdr3_aa: CASSVDDRAFGYTF
cdr3_nt: TGTGCCAGCAGCGTAGACGACAGGGCCTTCGGCTACACCTTC

d_call: -
j_call: TRBJ1-1
clone_size: -
cdr3_length: 13
v_call: TRBV6-5
cdr3_aa: CASSYGQSTEAFF
cdr3_nt: TGTGCCAGCAGTTACGGGCAGAGCACTGAAGCTTTCTTT

d_call: -
j_call: TRBJ1-1
clone_size: few
cdr3_length: 16
v_call: TRBV7-9
cdr3_aa: CATTARRGGKETEAFF
cdr3_nt: TGTGCCACGACAGCCCGAAGGGGGGGGAAGGAAACTGAAGCTTTCTTT

d_call: -
j_call: TRBJ2-3
clone_size: -
cdr3_length: 15
v_call: TRBV10-3
cdr3_aa: CAISESTGGTDTQYF
cdr3_nt: TGTGCCATCAGTGAGTCGACGGGGGGCACAGATACGCAGTATTTT

d_call: -
j_call: TRBJ2-1
clone_size: once
cdr3_length: 13
v_call: TRBV10-3
cdr3_aa: CAISESIGGEQFF
cdr3_nt: TGTGCCATCAGTGAGTCTATTGGAGGAGAGCAGTTCTTC

d_call: -
j_call: TRBJ2-2
clone_size: -
cdr3_length: 13
v_call: TRBV6-1
cdr3_aa: CASSATSTGELFF
cdr3_nt: TGTGCCAGCAGCGCCACAAGCACCGGGGAGCTGTTTTTT

d_call: TRBD2
j_call: TRBJ2-1
clone_size: -
cdr3_length: 17
v_call: TRBV28
cdr3_aa: CASSQGTSGRHFNEQFF
cdr3_nt: TGTGCCAGCAGCCAAGGGACTAGCGGGAGACACTTCAATGAGCAGTTCTTC

d_call: TRBD1
j_call: TRBJ2-1
clone_size: -
cdr3_length: 16
v_call: TRBV12-5
cdr3_aa: CASGGQGQGEDNEQFF
cdr3_nt: TGTGCTAGTGGCGGCCAGGGACAGGGGGAAGACAATGAGCAGTTCTTC

d_call: -
j_call: TRBJ1-1
clone_size: -
cdr3_length: 12
v_call: TRBV7-9
cdr3_aa: CASSQGVAEAFF
cdr3_nt: TGTGCCAGCAGCCAGGGTGTCGCTGAAGCTTTCTTT

d_call: TRBD2
j_call: TRBJ2-5
clone_size: -
cdr3_length: 17
v_call: TRBV7-2
cdr3_aa: CASSFPPRLAGGETQYF
cdr3_nt: TGTGCCAGCAGCTTTCCTCCCAGACTAGCGGGGGGGGAGACCCAGTACTTC

d_call: -
j_call: TRBJ2-7
clone_size: few
cdr3_length: 12
v_call: TRBV5-8
cdr3_aa: CASSLGGSEQYF
cdr3_nt: TGTGCCAGCAGCTTGGGTGGCTCCGAGCAGTACTTC

d_call: TRBD1
j_call: TRBJ2-3
clone_size: -
cdr3_length: 18
v_call: TRBV5-1
cdr3_aa: CASSYGQGRYISTDTQYF
cdr3_nt: TGCGCCAGCAGTTATGGACAGGGAAGATACATTAGCACAGATACGCAGTATTTT

d_call: TRBD1
j_call: TRBJ1-6
clone_size: -
cdr3_length: 14
v_call: TRBV5-4
cdr3_aa: CASSPRTGWSPLHF
cdr3_nt: TGTGCCAGCAGCCCTCGGACAGGGTGGTCACCCCTCCACTTT

d_call: TRBD1
j_call: TRBJ2-5
clone_size: -
cdr3_length: 15
v_call: TRBV7-9
cdr3_aa: CASTFLGMTGMEQYF
cdr3_nt: TGTGCCAGCACCTTCTTAGGGATGACAGGGATGGAGCAGTACTTC

d_call: TRBD2
j_call: TRBJ2-2
clone_size: -
cdr3_length: 17
v_call: TRBV28
cdr3_aa: CASSLPPGREHTGELFF
cdr3_nt: TGTGCCAGCAGTTTACCCCCAGGGAGGGAGCACACCGGGGAGCTGTTTTTT

d_call: TRBD2
j_call: TRBJ2-3
clone_size: -
cdr3_length: 18
v_call: TRBV4-2
cdr3_aa: CASSQDWLAGGTTDTQYF
cdr3_nt: TGTGCCAGCAGCCAAGATTGGCTAGCGGGGGGAACGACAGATACGCAGTATTTT

d_call: -
j_call: TRBJ2-7
clone_size: -
cdr3_length: 13
v_call: TRBV29-1
cdr3_aa: CSVVSSEAYEQYF
cdr3_nt: TGCAGCGTTGTTAGTAGCGAGGCTTACGAGCAGTACTTC

d_call: -
j_call: TRBJ1-6
clone_size: -
cdr3_length: 14
v_call: TRBV6-1
cdr3_aa: CASSQGYYNSPLHF
cdr3_nt: TGTGCCAGCAGCCAGGGGTACTATAATTCACCCCTCCACTTT

d_call: TRBD1
j_call: TRBJ1-5
clone_size: once
cdr3_length: 19
v_call: TRBV7-7
cdr3_aa: CASSLRDPQGEHSNQPQHF
cdr3_nt: TGTGCCAGCAGCTTACGGGACCCCCAGGGGGAACATAGCAATCAGCCCCAGCATTTT